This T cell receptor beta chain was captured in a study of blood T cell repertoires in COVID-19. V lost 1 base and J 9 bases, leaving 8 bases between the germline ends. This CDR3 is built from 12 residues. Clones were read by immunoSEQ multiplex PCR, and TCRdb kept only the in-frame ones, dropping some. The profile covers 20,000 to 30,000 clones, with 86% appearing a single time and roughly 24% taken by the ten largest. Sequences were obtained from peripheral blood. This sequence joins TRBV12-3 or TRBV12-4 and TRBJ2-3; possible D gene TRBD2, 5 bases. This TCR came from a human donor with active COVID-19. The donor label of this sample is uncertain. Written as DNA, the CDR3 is TGTGCCAGCAGTTTAGTACGGGGAACGCAGTATTTT. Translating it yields CASSLVRGTQYF.